Shown below are 24 T cell receptor beta chains from a single sample sequenced in a study of regulatory T cells in long-lasting Graves disease. Stated time point: newly diagnosed GD, antithyroid drugs for less than 3 months. Extracted PBMC RNA gave rise to the TCR library. Sequencing libraries for TCR beta were prepared with iRepertoire HTBI primers and Arm-PCR of CDR3 regions. MiXCR, run by TCRdb on the multiplex PCR reads, gives a single entry per CDR3 protein. The sample carries some 450,000 distinct CDR3 sequences, about a sixth recorded once. This sample also belongs to another study, concerning T cells in Graves' hyperthyroidism and ophthalmopathy.

This material consisted of peripheral blood mononuclear cells (PBMCs), taken at new diagnosis, from a patient treated with antithyroid drugs. The receptors derive from a woman in her twenties or thirties with Graves disease.

This rearrangement joins TRBV20-1 to TRBJ1-6; possible D gene TRBD1, 5 bases. The CDR3 runs 14 residues. Germline CDR1 and CDR2: DFQATT and SNEGSKA (reference sequence). Trimming left V 0 bases short and J 10 bases short, with 13 bases between. CDR3 in amino acids: CSARDPGIGSPLHF. The DNA of the CDR3 is TGCAGTGCTAGAGATCCAGGGATTGGATCACCCCTCCACTTT.

The table lists this clonotype with a few counts. The chain joins TRBV6-2 or TRBV6-3 to TRBJ1-3; the D gene is possibly TRBD1 (6 bases). Trimming pared 5 bases from V and 0 bases from J, leaving 14 bases between. The germline V gene has CDR1 MNHEY and CDR2 SVGEGT. There are 16 residues in the CDR3. CDR3: CASSNLQGSSGNTIYF. The CDR3 DNA is TGTGCCAGCAGTAACCTACAGGGAAGCTCTGGAAACACCATATATTTT.

For the CDR3, the DNA is TGTGCCAGCAGCTTCGACCGGGGGGCGGATGGCTACACCTTC. Translating gives CASSFDRGADGYTF. The chain recombines TRBV7-2 with TRBJ1-2, with D tentatively TRBD1 (6 bases). Germline CDR1 and CDR2: SGHTA and FQGNSA. This CDR3 has 14 residues. Between the trimmed V and J ends, which lost 3 bases and 6 bases, there was a span of 14 bases.

A few counts support this clonotype. The chain recombines TRBV19 with TRBJ1-4; TRBD1 might be the D (5 bases). The CDR3 sequence is 12 residues long. CDR1 and CDR2 (germline): LNHDA, SQIVND (reference sequence). V gave up 3 bases and J gave up 7 bases, with 6 bases separating them. DNA for the CDR3: TGTGCCAGTAGTATTGGGACTGAAAAACTGTTTTTT. Translated: CASSIGTEKLFF.

This clonotype has ten or more counts. This sequence joins TRBV30 and TRBJ2-7, with 7 positions matching TRBD2. CDR1 and CDR2 (germline): GTSNPN, SVGIG (reference sequence). The CDR3 is 14 residues long. J was trimmed by 0 bases and V by 4 bases; bases with no gene match: 6. In DNA, the CDR3 is TGTGCCTGGAAGGAGGGCGGGAGCTCCTACGAGCAGTACTTC. It encodes CAWKEGGSSYEQYF.

This clonotype came up many times. CDR3 loop: CASTPGQGAYNEQFF. The CDR3 region has the DNA TGTGCCAGTACCCCGGGACAGGGGGCCTACAATGAGCAGTTCTTC. The V gene is TRBV27, the J gene TRBJ2-1, with 11 bases matching TRBD1. V trimming: 9 bases; J trimming: 2 bases; junction bases outside the gene matches: 6. The germline gives CDR1 MNHEY, CDR2 SMNVEV (reference sequence). This CDR3 comprises 15 residues.

There are a few counts of this clonotype. The V and J genes are TRBV27 and TRBJ1-2, with 7 nucleotides matching TRBD1. V trimming: 10 bases; J trimming: 6 bases; junction bases outside the gene matches: 14. Germline V gene data show CDR1 as MNHEY and CDR2 as SMNVEV (reference sequence). CDR3 length: 14 amino acids. The CDR3 DNA is TGTGCCACTTCACTAGGGACAGCCACCGATGGCTACACCTTC. This encodes CATSLGTATDGYTF.

This clonotype was found a few times. V and J are TRBV10-3 and TRBJ2-2; D remains ambiguous. V was clipped by 7 bases and J by 3 bases, with 12 bases between them. Germline V CDR1 and CDR2: ENHRY, SYGVKD. The CDR3 runs to 14 residues. CDR3 region: CAITGSPYTGELFF. CDR3 nucleotide sequence: TGTGCCATCACGGGCAGCCCCTACACCGGGGAGCTGTTTTTT.

The gene calls are TRBV6-2 or TRBV6-3 and TRBJ2-1; 7 nucleotides line up with TRBD1. The length of the CDR3 is 15 residues. After removal of 5 bases from V and 2 bases from J, the junction contained 6 bases not matched to a gene. The germline gives CDR1 MNHEY, CDR2 SVGEGT. Written as DNA, the CDR3 is TGTGCCAGCAGTACATTAGGGGGCGCCTACAATGAGCAGTTCTTC. Translating it yields CASSTLGGAYNEQFF.

The CDR3 sequence: CASSLGLGKTQYF. The CDR3 bases are TGTGCCAGCAGCTTGGGTTTGGGGAAGACCCAGTACTTC. The chain joins TRBV2 to TRBJ2-5, with unresolved D. The CDR3 length is 13 residues. Germline-derived CDR1 and CDR2 are SNHLY and FYNNEI. The ends were cut back, 6 bases at V and 6 bases at J, with 14 bases in the middle. The whole variable domain, remainder taken from reference TRBV2 and TRBJ2-5, is EPEVTQTPSHQVTQMGQEVILRCVPISNHLYFYWYRQILGQKVEFLVSFYNNEISEKSEIFDDQFSVERPDGSNFTLKIRSTKLEDSAMYFCASSLGLGKTQYFGPGTRLLVL.

To note about this clonotype: One end of the junction is discordant with germline, which a read error may explain. The chain carries TRBV10-3 and TRBJ1-5, with D perhaps matching TRBD1 (5 bases). Germline values: CDR1 ENHRY, CDR2 SYGVKD. The CDR3 has 16 amino acids. CDR3 nucleotides: TGTGCCATCAGTGAGGAGGGGCAGGGCTCAAATCGGCCCCAGCATTTT. Its translation: CAISEEGQGSNRPQHF.

This clonotype was picked up a small number of times. The chain recombines TRBV7-9 with TRBJ1-2; D is perhaps TRBD1 (5 bases). The V gene lost 3 bases and the J gene lost 3 bases, with 11 bases spanning the gap. Germline lookup yields CDR1 SEHNR and CDR2 FQNEAQ (reference sequence). CDR3 size: 14 residues. The CDR3 DNA reads TGTGCCAGCAGCTTGGGGGTCGAGGACTATGGCTACACCTTC. Its protein product is CASSLGVEDYGYTF.

This clonotype was detected many times. The J gene is TRBJ2-1, the V gene TRBV11-2; 8 nucleotides line up with TRBD2. The CDR3 runs 19 residues. Germline V gene data show CDR1 as SGHAT and CDR2 as FQNNGV. J gave up 0 bases and V 5 bases, and 15 bases lay outside the gene matches. The DNA of the CDR3 is TGTGCCAGCAGCCCGAGACTAGCGCGAGATAGTATCTCCTACAATGAGCAGTTCTTC. Residues: CASSPRLARDSISYNEQFF.

This chain joins TRBV6-5 and TRBJ1-6; 8 nucleotides line up with TRBD1. This CDR3 spans 19 amino acids. Germline CDR1 MNHEY, CDR2 SVGAGI. Trimming removed 3 bases from V and 0 bases from J; junction bases left unmatched: 10. The CDR3 nucleotides read TGTGCCAGCAGTTATTCAGCGAACAGGGGGAGCTCCTATAATTCACCCCTCCACTTT. Its protein is CASSYSANRGSSYNSPLHF.

The table lists this clonotype with many counts. This chain uses TRBV13 with TRBJ2-7; perhaps TRBD1 as D (6 bases). The CDR3 contains 15 residues. Trimming left V 5 bases short and J 7 bases short, with 21 bases between. CDR1 and CDR2 from the germline V gene are PRHDT and FYEKMQ (reference sequence). This CDR3 is CASSPNSDRLGEQYF. CDR3 bases: TGTGCCAGCAGCCCCAACTCAGACAGGTTAGGGGAGCAGTACTTC.

DNA of the CDR3: TGTGCCAGCAGTGAGGGGACAGGGGTCAACGAGCAGTACTTC. Amino acid sequence: CASSEGTGVNEQYF. The chain uses TRBV2 and TRBJ2-7; 10 bases are shared with TRBD1. Germline CDR1 SNHLY, CDR2 FYNNEI. The V and J ends lost 3 bases and 5 bases, in that order; junction bases with no gene match: 4. The CDR3 consists of 14 residues.

This clonotype was picked up many times. The CDR3 loop reads CASSLGDRAGSEQYF. The CDR3 DNA sequence: TGTGCCAGCAGCTTAGGGGACAGGGCTGGCTCCGAGCAGTACTTC. The chain recombines TRBV13 with TRBJ2-7; 8 bases fit TRBD1. The V gene end was trimmed by 0 bases and the J gene end by 6 bases; junction bases not matched to a gene: 7. The CDR3 consists of 15 residues. Germline-derived CDR1 and CDR2 are PRHDT and FYEKMQ (reference sequence).

This sequence joins TRBV30 and TRBJ1-2; D ambiguous. The CDR3 runs 13 residues. Between the trimmed V and J ends, which lost 1 base and 1 base, there was a span of 7 bases. CDR1 is GTSNPN, CDR2 SVGIG, per germline (reference sequence). The CDR3 DNA follows: TGTGCCTGGAGTGGTACGCTTAACTATGGCTACACCTTC. It is translated as CAWSGTLNYGYTF.

This clonotype has ten or more counts. The chain couples TRBV5-5 to TRBJ2-2, with no clear D. The CDR3 sequence is 16 residues long. CDR1 and CDR2 (germline): SGHKS, YYEKEE (reference sequence). Deletions cut 0 bases from V and 4 bases from J, with 13 bases between. The CDR3: CASSLVKPGFTGELFF. The CDR3 bases are TGTGCCAGCAGCTTGGTAAAGCCCGGATTCACCGGGGAGCTGTTTTTT.

Many counts were recorded for this clonotype. Germline is not matched at one junction end, which may reflect a read error. The chain joins TRBV18 to TRBJ1-2, with TRBD1 matching 9 bases. Germline V CDR1 and CDR2: KGHSH, LQKENI. The length of the CDR3 is 14 residues. CDR3 DNA: TGTGCCAGCTCACCGGGACAGGGAAGGCCCTTGGACCGGTGG. As protein: CASSPGQGRPLDRW.

Comments on this clonotype: This likely stems from a read error, as it lies one base from a far larger clone. This sequence joins TRBV2 and TRBJ2-3, with D uncertain. This CDR3 is built from 16 residues. Trimming cost V 6 bases and J 4 bases, with 20 bases left between them. Germline loops: CDR1 SNHLY, CDR2 FYNNEI. The CDR3 nucleotides read TGTGCCAGCAGCCAAGATCTTGCAGACCCCCCAGATACGCAGTATTTT. This gives the protein CASSQDLADPPDTQYF.

V usage is TRBV6-1 and J usage is TRBJ2-1; D call uncertain. With 8 bases removed from V and 0 bases from J, the gap between germline ends came to 17 bases. The CDR3 runs 16 residues. Germline CDR1 and CDR2: MNHNS and SASEGT. CDR3 residues: CASGTLDLRSYNEQFF. As DNA, the CDR3 is TGTGCCAGCGGTACTCTAGATTTACGCTCCTACAATGAGCAGTTCTTC.

The rearrangement uses TRBV27 and TRBJ2-6, with D uncertain. CDR3 length: 12 amino acids. Trimming cost V 8 bases and J 2 bases, with 4 bases left between them. Germline V gene lookup returns CDR1 MNHEY and CDR2 SMNVEV (reference sequence). The CDR3 loop is CASATGANVLTF. The CDR3, as DNA: TGTGCCAGCGCTACTGGGGCCAACGTCCTGACTTTC.

The chain links TRBV6-2 or TRBV6-3 to TRBJ1-2; unclear D gene. CDR3 length: 14 amino acids. Germline V gives CDR1 MNHEY, CDR2 SVGEGT. With 0 bases removed from V and 4 bases from J, the gap between germline ends came to 9 bases. The CDR3 protein is CASSYSASRYGYTF. The DNA of the CDR3 is TGTGCCAGCAGTTACTCAGCTTCCCGCTATGGCTACACCTTC.